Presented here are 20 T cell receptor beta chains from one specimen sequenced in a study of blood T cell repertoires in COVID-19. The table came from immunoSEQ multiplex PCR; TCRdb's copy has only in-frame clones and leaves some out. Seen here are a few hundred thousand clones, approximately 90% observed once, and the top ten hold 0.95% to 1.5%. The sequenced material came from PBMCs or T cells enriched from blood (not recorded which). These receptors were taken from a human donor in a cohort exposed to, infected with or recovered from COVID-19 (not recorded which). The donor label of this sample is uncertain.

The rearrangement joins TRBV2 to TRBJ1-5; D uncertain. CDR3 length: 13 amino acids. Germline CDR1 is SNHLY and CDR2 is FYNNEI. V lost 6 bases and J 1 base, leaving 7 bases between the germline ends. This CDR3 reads CASRQLSNQPQHF. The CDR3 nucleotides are TGTGCCAGCAGACAGTTAAGCAATCAGCCCCAGCATTTT.

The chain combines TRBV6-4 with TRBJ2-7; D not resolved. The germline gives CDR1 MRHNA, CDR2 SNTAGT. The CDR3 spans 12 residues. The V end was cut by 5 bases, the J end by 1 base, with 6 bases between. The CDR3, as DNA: TGTGCCAGCAGTCCCCCTTCCTACGAGCAGTACTTC. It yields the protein CASSPPSYEQYF.

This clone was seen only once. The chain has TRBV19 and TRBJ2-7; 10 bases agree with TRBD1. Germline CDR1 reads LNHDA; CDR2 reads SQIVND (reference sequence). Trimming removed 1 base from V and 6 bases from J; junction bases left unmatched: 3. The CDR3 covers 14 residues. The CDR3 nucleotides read TGTGCCAGTAGTATAGTGGGGACAGGGGCCGAGCAGTACTTC. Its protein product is CASSIVGTGAEQYF.

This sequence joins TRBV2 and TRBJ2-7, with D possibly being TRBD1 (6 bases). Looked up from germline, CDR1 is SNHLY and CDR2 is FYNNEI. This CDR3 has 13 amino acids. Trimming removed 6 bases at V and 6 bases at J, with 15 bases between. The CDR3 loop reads CASRGATDSEQYF. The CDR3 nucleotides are TGTGCCAGCAGGGGGGCGACGGATTCCGAGCAGTACTTC.

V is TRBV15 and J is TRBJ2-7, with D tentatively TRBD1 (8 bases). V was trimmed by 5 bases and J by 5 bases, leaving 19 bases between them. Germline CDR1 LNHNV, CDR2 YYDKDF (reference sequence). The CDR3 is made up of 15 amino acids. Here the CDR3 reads CATSGTPQGGDEQYF. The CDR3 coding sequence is TGTGCCACCAGCGGTACACCACAGGGGGGGGACGAGCAGTACTTC.

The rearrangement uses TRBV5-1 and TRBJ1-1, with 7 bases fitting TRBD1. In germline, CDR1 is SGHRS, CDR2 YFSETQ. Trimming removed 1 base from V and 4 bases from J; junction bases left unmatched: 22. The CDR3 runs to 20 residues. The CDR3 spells CASSLHYPPGQGEIVTEAFF. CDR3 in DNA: TGCGCCAGCAGCTTGCATTACCCCCCGGGGCAGGGGGAAATTGTCACTGAAGCTTTCTTT.

CDR3 sequence reads: CATSDFSGGIYEQYF. The DNA of the CDR3 is TGTGCCACCAGTGATTTTAGCGGGGGGATTTACGAGCAGTACTTC. The rearrangement links TRBV24-1 to TRBJ2-7; the match to TRBD2 covers 10 bases. The junction had 3 bases not matched to a gene; V was cut back by 1 base and J by 4 bases. The CDR3 contains 15 residues. Germline values: CDR1 KGHDR, CDR2 SFDVKD.

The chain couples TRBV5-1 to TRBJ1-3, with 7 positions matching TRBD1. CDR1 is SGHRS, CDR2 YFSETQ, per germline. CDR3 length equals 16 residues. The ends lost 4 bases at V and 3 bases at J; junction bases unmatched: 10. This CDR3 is CASSDGGQFFGNTIYF. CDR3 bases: TGCGCCAGCAGCGATGGGGGACAGTTCTTTGGAAACACCATATATTTT.

Written as DNA, the CDR3 is TGCAGCGTCGTTAATAGCGGGGAAATTGGCACTGAAGCTTTCTTT. Protein sequence: CSVVNSGEIGTEAFF. The chain recombines TRBV29-1 with TRBJ1-1, with D uncertain. V dropped 6 bases and J dropped 4 bases, with 21 bases sitting between them. Germline-derived CDR1 and CDR2 are SQVTM and ANQGSEA. The CDR3 length is 15 residues.

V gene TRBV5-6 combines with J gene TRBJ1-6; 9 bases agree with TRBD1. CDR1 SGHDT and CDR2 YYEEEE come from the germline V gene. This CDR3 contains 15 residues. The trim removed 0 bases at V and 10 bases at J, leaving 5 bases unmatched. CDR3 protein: CASSLGQGVRSPLHF. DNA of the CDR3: TGTGCCAGCAGCTTGGGACAGGGGGTAAGATCACCCCTCCACTTT. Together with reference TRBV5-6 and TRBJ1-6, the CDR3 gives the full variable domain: DAGVTQSPTHLIKTRGQQVTLRCSPKSGHDTVSWYQQALGQGPQFIFQYYEEEERQRGNFPDRFSGHQFPNYSSELNVNALLLGDSALYLCASSLGQGVRSPLHFGNGTRLTVT.

The CDR3 DNA is TGTGCCACCAGTGACAGGGGGAATGGCTACACCTTC. Translated, it gives CATSDRGNGYTF. The chain uses TRBV24-1 and TRBJ1-2, with TRBD1 matching over 7 bases. The germline CDR1 and CDR2 sequences are KGHDR and SFDVKD. The CDR3 consists of 12 residues. V shed 4 bases, J shed 6 bases, and the junction held 1 base outside the gene matches.

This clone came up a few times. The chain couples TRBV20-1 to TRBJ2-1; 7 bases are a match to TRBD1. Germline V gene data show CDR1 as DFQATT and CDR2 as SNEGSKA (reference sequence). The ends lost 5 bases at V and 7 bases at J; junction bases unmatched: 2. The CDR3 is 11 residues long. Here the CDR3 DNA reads TGCAGTGCTGGGACAGCAAATGAGCAGTTCTTC. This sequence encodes CSAGTANEQFF.

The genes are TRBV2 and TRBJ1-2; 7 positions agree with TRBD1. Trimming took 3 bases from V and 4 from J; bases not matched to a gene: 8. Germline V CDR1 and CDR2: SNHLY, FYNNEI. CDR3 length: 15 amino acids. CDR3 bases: TGTGCCAGCAGTGATTCCGGGGACAGCCTCTATGGCTACACCTTC. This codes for CASSDSGDSLYGYTF.

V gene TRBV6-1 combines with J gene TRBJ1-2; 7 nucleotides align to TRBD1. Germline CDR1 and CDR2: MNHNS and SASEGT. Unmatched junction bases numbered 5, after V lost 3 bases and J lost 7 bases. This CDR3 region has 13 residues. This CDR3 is CASSETGMSGYTF. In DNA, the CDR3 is TGTGCCAGCAGTGAGACAGGGATGAGTGGCTACACCTTC.

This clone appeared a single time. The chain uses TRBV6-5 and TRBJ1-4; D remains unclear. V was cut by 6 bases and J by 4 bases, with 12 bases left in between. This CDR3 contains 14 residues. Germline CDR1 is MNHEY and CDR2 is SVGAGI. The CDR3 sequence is CASRDFGSNEKLFF. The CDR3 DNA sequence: TGTGCCAGCAGGGATTTCGGGAGTAATGAAAAACTGTTTTTT.

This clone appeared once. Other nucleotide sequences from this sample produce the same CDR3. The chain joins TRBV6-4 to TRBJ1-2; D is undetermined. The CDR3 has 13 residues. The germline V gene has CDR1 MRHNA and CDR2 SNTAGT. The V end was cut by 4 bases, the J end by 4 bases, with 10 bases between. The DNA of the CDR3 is TGTGCCAGCAGTGCTGAGGGCGGCTATGGCTACACCTTC. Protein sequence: CASSAEGGYGYTF.

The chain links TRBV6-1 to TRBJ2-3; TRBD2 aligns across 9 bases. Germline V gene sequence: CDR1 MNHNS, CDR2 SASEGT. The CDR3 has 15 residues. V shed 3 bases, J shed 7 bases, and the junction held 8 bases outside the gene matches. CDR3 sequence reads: CASSDEAGGPYTQYF. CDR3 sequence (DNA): TGTGCCAGCAGTGATGAGGCGGGGGGGCCATATACGCAGTATTTT.

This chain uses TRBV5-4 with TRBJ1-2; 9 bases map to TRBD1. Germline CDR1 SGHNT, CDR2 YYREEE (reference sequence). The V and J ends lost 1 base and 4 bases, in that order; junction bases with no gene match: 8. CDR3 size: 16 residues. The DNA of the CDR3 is TGTGCCAGCAGCTTGCCTCCGGGACAGGGCGGCTATGGCTACACCTTC. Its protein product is CASSLPPGQGGYGYTF. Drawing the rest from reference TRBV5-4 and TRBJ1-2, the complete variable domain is ETGVTQSPTHLIKTRGQQVTLRCSSQSGHNTVSWYQQALGQGPQFIFQYYREEENGRGNFPPRFSGLQFPNYSSELNVNALELDDSALYLCASSLPPGQGGYGYTFGSGTRLTVV.

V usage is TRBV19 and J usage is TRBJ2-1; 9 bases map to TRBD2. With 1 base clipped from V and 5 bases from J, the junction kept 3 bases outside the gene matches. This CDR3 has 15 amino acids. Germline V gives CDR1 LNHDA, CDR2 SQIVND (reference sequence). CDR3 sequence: CASSIVSGGHNEQFF. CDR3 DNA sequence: TGTGCCAGTAGTATAGTTAGCGGGGGTCACAATGAGCAGTTCTTC.

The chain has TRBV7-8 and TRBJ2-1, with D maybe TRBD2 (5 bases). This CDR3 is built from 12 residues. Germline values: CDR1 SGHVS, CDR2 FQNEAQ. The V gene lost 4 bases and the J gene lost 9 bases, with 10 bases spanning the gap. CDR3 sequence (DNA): TGTGCCAGCAGCTCACCCCGGGGTGAGCAGTTCTTC. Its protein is CASSSPRGEQFF.